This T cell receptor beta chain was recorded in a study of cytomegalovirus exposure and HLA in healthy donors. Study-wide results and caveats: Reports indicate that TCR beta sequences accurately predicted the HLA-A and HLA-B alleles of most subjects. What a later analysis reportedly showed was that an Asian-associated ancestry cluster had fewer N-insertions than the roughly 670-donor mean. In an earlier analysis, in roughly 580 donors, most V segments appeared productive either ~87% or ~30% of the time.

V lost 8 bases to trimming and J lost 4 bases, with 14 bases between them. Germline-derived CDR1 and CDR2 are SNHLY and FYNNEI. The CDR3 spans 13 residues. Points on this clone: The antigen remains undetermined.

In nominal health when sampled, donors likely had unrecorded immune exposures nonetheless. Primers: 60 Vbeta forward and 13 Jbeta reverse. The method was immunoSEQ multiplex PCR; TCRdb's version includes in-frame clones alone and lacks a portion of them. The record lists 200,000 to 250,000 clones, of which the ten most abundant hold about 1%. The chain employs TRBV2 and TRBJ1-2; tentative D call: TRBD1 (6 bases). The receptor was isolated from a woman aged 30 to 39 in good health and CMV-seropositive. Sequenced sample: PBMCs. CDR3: CASGGAGGYGYTF. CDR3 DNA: TGTGCCAGCGGGGGGGCCGGGGGCTATGGCTACACCTTC.